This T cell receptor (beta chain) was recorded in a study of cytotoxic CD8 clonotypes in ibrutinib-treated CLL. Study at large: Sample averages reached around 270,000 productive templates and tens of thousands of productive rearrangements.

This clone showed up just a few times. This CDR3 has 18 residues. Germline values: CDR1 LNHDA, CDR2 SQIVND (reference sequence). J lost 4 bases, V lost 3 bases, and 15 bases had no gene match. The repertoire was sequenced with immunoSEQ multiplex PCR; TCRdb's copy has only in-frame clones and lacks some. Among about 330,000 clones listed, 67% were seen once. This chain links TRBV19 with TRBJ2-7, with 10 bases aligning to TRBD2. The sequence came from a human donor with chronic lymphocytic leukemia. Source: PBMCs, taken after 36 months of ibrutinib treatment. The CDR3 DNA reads TGTGCCAGTAGTATTATGGCGGGCCTAGCGGGAGATCGGTACGAGCAGTACTTC. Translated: CASSIMAGLAGDRYEQYF.